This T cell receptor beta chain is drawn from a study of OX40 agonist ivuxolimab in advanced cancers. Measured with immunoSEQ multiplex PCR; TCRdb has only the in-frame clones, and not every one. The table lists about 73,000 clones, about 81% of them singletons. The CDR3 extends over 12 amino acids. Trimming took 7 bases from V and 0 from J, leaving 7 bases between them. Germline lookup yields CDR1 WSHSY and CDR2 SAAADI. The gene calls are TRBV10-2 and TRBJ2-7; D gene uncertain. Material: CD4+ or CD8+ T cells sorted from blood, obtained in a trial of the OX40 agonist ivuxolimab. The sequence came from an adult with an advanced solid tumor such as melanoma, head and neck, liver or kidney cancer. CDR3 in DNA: TGCGCCAGCACGTCGAGCTCCTACGAGCAGTACTTC. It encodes CASTSSSYEQYF.